These 5 T cell receptor beta chains share one sample of origin, sequenced in a study of T cell changes during pregnancy in multiple sclerosis. The table came from immunoSEQ multiplex PCR; TCRdb's copy has only in-frame clones and leaves some out. The data show approximately 61,000 clones, around 90% seen once. This specimen was peripheral blood, taken in the first trimester of pregnancy. Receptors originate from a female donor with multiple sclerosis, enrolled in a pregnancy study.

The rearrangement links TRBV5-4 to TRBJ2-1, with D possibly being TRBD1 (6 bases). V was trimmed by 1 base and J by 7 bases, leaving 9 bases between them. CDR1 and CDR2 (germline): SGHNT, YYREEE (reference sequence). The CDR3 is 13 amino acids. CDR3 residues: CASSLSRGNEQFF. CDR3 nucleotide sequence: TGTGCCAGCAGCTTGAGCAGGGGTAATGAGCAGTTCTTC. Full variable domain (missing parts from reference TRBV5-4 and TRBJ2-1): ETGVTQSPTHLIKTRGQQVTLRCSSQSGHNTVSWYQQALGQGPQFIFQYYREEENGRGNFPPRFSGLQFPNYSSELNVNALELDDSALYLCASSLSRGNEQFFGPGTRLTVL.

A single count supports this clone. As DNA, the CDR3 is TGTGCCAGTAGTATAGAGGGCCACAATGAGCAGTTCTTC. Residues: CASSIEGHNEQFF. The J gene is TRBJ2-1, the V gene TRBV19, with D hard to call. This CDR3 is built from 13 residues. The germline V gene encodes CDR1 LNHDA and CDR2 SQIVND (reference sequence). V lost 0 bases to trimming and J lost 5 bases, with 5 bases between them.

The rearrangement joins TRBV4-1 to TRBJ1-4; D is possibly TRBD1 (5 bases). Germline V gene data show CDR1 as MGHRA and CDR2 as YSYEKL. The CDR3 spans 17 residues. The germline V and J ends were trimmed by 5 bases and 0 bases, with 16 bases remaining between them. CDR3 sequence: CASSASGGTATNEKLFF. CDR3 nucleotides: TGCGCCAGCAGCGCCTCCGGCGGGACTGCAACTAATGAAAAACTGTTTTTT.

The chain recombines TRBV28 with TRBJ1-1; D uncertain. The germline CDR1 and CDR2 sequences are MDHEN and SYDVKM. V gave up 7 bases and J gave up 1 base, with 10 bases separating them. This CDR3 comprises 13 residues. The CDR3 protein is CASISAGNTEAFF. In DNA form, the CDR3 reads TGTGCCAGCATCAGCGCGGGGAACACTGAAGCTTTCTTT.

The chain recombines TRBV28 with TRBJ1-2, with 8 bases fitting TRBD1. Looked up from germline, CDR1 is MDHEN and CDR2 is SYDVKM. The CDR3 totals 18 residues. Trimming removed 5 bases from V and 4 bases from J; junction bases left unmatched: 18. The CDR3 here is CASSLGQGKWSGAYGYTF. The CDR3 region has the DNA TGTGCCAGCAGTCTAGGACAGGGTAAATGGAGCGGGGCCTATGGCTACACCTTC.